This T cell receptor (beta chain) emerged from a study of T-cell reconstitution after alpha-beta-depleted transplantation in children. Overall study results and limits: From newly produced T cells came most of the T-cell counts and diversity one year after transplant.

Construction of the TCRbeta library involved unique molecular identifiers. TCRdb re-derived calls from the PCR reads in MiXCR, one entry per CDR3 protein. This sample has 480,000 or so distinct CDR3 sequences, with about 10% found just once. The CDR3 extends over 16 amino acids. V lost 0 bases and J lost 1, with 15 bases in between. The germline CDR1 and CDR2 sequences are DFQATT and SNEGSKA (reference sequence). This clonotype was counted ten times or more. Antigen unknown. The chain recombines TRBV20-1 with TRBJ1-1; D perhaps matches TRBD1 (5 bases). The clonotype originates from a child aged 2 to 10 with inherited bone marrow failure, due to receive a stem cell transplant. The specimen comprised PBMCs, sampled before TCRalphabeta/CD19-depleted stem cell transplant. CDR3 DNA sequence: TGCAGTGCTAGAGACCGGGGGACGGTAAGGAACACTGAAGCTTTCTTT. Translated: CSARDRGTVRNTEAFF.